Detailed here is one TCR beta chain. These data are taken from a study of blood T cell repertoires in COVID-19. V shed 3 bases and J 4 bases; nucleotides not matched to a gene: 5. The CDR3 has 15 residues. Germline CDR1 DFQATT, CDR2 SNEGSKA (reference sequence). The repertoire was sequenced with immunoSEQ multiplex PCR; TCRdb's copy has only in-frame clones and lacks some. This sample carries 250,000 to 350,000 clones, approximately 88% of them seen once, and the ten largest clones take approximately 1%. The sequence derives from a woman between 25 and 40 years old who had recovered from COVID-19. Sequenced input: PBMCs or T cells enriched from blood (not recorded which). This chain connects TRBV20-1 to TRBJ2-2; 10 nucleotides line up with TRBD2. The CDR3 region is CSASASGSGTGELFF. DNA of the CDR3: TGCAGTGCTAGTGCTAGCGGGAGCGGCACCGGGGAGCTGTTTTTT.